The present TCR beta chain was sequenced within a study of shared clonotypes between healthy human individuals. Turning to the study itself: A donor's plate count was three for CD4 naive and three for CD4 memory; CD8 naive had two and CD8 memory one. Broader study findings: Estimated clonotype richness was generally higher in naive than memory subsets. Sampling covered nothing but blood. Tissue TCR repertoires likely differ from those found in blood. Relative to their counterparts shared across all four donors, non-shared clonotypes exhibited diminished generation probabilities.

From germline, CDR1 is WSHSY and CDR2 SAAADI. Trimming at V came to 2 bases and at J to 5 bases, leaving 7 bases not matched to a gene. The CDR3 consists of 15 residues. The method was immunoSEQ multiplex PCR; TCRdb's version includes in-frame clones alone and lacks a portion of them. This sample carries roughly 640,000 clones, around 97% of them seen once, and the ten largest clones take 0.057%. With regard to this clone: Its specificity is unknown.

Sequencing was performed on naive CD4+ T cells sorted from blood. Subset in this sample: CD45RA+ positively selected. The source is a woman aged 25 to 39 in good health. The chain recombines TRBV10-2 with TRBJ2-5; 8 positions agree with TRBD1. CDR3 loop: CASSEQGAGGETQYF. The DNA for the CDR3 is TGCGCCAGCAGTGAGCAGGGGGCAGGAGGCGAGACCCAGTACTTC.